This T cell receptor (beta chain) emerged from a study of T cell responses to AZD1222 COVID-19 vaccine. Study-level points and caveats: Unmutated variant regions reportedly attract nearly half of all spike-specific TCRs.

Pooled together were second doses at about 4 or about 12 weeks. The V and J ends lost 1 base and 0 bases respectively, with 12 bases between them. The CDR3 covers 16 residues. Germline V gene sequence: CDR1 MNHEY, CDR2 SVGAGI. This table comes from immunoSEQ multiplex PCR, and its TCRdb copy is limited to in-frame clones, with some not included. The sample consists of 85,000 to 100,000 clones, roughly 91% of them appearing once. Points on this clone: As yet, its antigen is unknown.

J is TRBJ1-1 and V is TRBV6-5; D is unclear. Sequencing was performed on peripheral blood, taken 28 days after the second AZD1222 dose. The sequence was collected from an adult who received the AZD1222 COVID-19 vaccine. In DNA, the CDR3 is TGTGCCAGCAGTTACTTTCCAGACCTCGTGAACACTGAAGCTTTCTTT. Protein sequence: CASSYFPDLVNTEAFF.